The 21 T cell receptor beta chains below come from one sample, sequenced in a study of response to subunit inactivated influenza vaccine. A single record per CDR3 protein comes from TCRdb applying MiXCR to the RT-PCR reads. This table has 650,000 to 800,000 distinct CDR3 sequences, about 15% appearing once. The sequencing here drew on PBMCs from blood, taken roughly 2 weeks before vaccination. The receptor set was obtained from a man aged 45-65 years who received an inactivated influenza vaccine.

This clonotype was observed a handful of times. The V gene is TRBV11-1, the J gene TRBJ2-4; 8 bases map to TRBD2. V dropped 5 bases and J dropped 8; count of bases not matched to a gene: 23. The CDR3 contains 19 residues. Germline V gene lookup returns CDR1 SGHAT and CDR2 FQDESV (reference sequence). This chain's CDR3 is CASSPGVAGPPPHQDIQYF. The CDR3 nucleotides read TGTGCCAGCAGCCCCGGGGTAGCGGGGCCCCCTCCCCACCAGGACATTCAGTACTTC.

The CDR3 here is CASTPDRVNYGYTF. Written as DNA, the CDR3 is TGTGCCAGTACCCCGGACAGGGTGAACTATGGCTACACCTTC. This chain connects TRBV19 to TRBJ1-2; 8 bases align to TRBD1. The V gene end was trimmed by 7 bases and the J gene end by 2 bases; junction bases not matched to a gene: 6. Germline loops: CDR1 LNHDA, CDR2 SQIVND (reference sequence). CDR3 length: 14 residues. The variable domain in full, with the rest retrieved from reference TRBV19 and TRBJ1-2, is DGGITQSPKYLFRKEGQNVTLSCEQNLNHDAMYWYRQDPGQGLRLIYYSQIVNDFQKGDIAEGYSVSREKKESFPLTVTSAQKNPTAFYLCASTPDRVNYGYTFGSGTRLTVV.

V and J are TRBV11-3 and TRBJ2-7, with D perhaps TRBD1 (5 bases). Germline V gene sequence: CDR1 SGHNT, CDR2 YENEEA. V lost 0 bases and J 6 bases, leaving 9 bases between the germline ends. The CDR3 is 13 amino acids. This CDR3 reads CASSLEGLREQYF. The CDR3, as DNA: TGTGCCAGCAGCTTAGAGGGGCTCCGCGAGCAGTACTTC.

This clonotype was found a few times. V and J are TRBV20-1 and TRBJ2-5; D gene uncertain. Germline loops: CDR1 DFQATT, CDR2 SNEGSKA (reference sequence). The CDR3 covers 12 residues. V dropped 6 bases and J dropped 1 base, with 9 bases sitting between them. CDR3 sequence: CSAGRVQETQYF. The DNA of the CDR3 is TGCAGTGCAGGTCGCGTCCAAGAGACCCAGTACTTC.

The rearrangement uses TRBV7-2 and TRBJ1-5; 7 nucleotides agree with TRBD1. The CDR3 contains 13 residues. The germline CDR1 and CDR2 sequences are SGHTA and FQGNSA. V gave up 5 bases and J gave up 9 bases; unmatched junction bases: 7. The CDR3 here is CASSGRQGTPQHF. DNA for the CDR3: TGTGCCAGCAGCGGACGACAGGGAACGCCCCAGCATTTT.

The rearrangement joins TRBV29-1 to TRBJ2-7, with a weak D call TRBD2 (6 bases). V lost 7 bases to trimming and J lost 0 bases, with 13 bases between them. The CDR3 has 13 amino acids. CDR1 is SQVTM and CDR2 is ANQGSEA in the germline V gene. The CDR3 here is CSAWRDSSYEQYF. DNA for the CDR3: TGCAGCGCCTGGCGGGACTCCTCCTACGAGCAGTACTTC.

This clonotype was observed many times. V gene TRBV12-3 or TRBV12-4 combines with J gene TRBJ2-6, with D unresolved. The V gene lost 3 bases and the J gene lost 2 bases, with 5 bases spanning the gap. The length of the CDR3 is 14 residues. This chain's CDR3 is CASSFDPGANVLTF. Written as DNA, the CDR3 is TGTGCCAGCAGTTTTGACCCTGGGGCCAACGTCCTGACTTTC.

In this sample, this clonotype turned up a few times. The chain joins TRBV20-1 to TRBJ2-3; no reliable D call. The V gene's germline CDR1 is DFQATT and CDR2 SNEGSKA (reference sequence). With 4 bases removed from V and 1 base from J, the gap between germline ends came to 15 bases. The CDR3 covers 15 residues. The CDR3 here is CSATTLTWGTDTQYF. CDR3 sequence (DNA): TGCAGTGCTACCACCCTCACTTGGGGCACAGATACGCAGTATTTT.

This clonotype was seen a few times. The CDR3 is CASSFLASGSYEQFF. In nucleotides, the CDR3 is TGTGCCAGCAGTTTTTTGGCTAGCGGGAGTTATGAGCAGTTCTTC. This chain connects TRBV28 to TRBJ2-1; 10 positions match TRBD2. V was pared by 3 bases and J by 8 bases, with 7 bases of the junction left unmatched. Germline lookup yields CDR1 MDHEN and CDR2 SYDVKM. The CDR3 is 15 residues long.

The chain couples TRBV7-2 to TRBJ2-3; 9 nucleotides match TRBD2. J lost 5 bases, V lost 0 bases, and 6 bases had no gene match. CDR1 and CDR2 (germline): SGHTA, FQGNSA. CDR3 size: 16 residues. In DNA, the CDR3 is TGTGCCAGCAGCTTAGCCGCGGGGGGGCGGGGAGATACGCAGTATTTT. This codes for CASSLAAGGRGDTQYF.

This clonotype has ten or more counts. The genes are TRBV6-1 and TRBJ2-7; 11 nucleotides line up with TRBD1. CDR3 length equals 15 residues. The junction had 8 bases not matched to a gene; V was cut back by 6 bases and J by 4 bases. The germline V gene has CDR1 MNHNS and CDR2 SASEGT. Here the CDR3 DNA reads TGTGCCAGCAGCATATGGGACAGGGGGTCTTACGAGCAGTACTTC. Translation gives CASSIWDRGSYEQYF.

In its sample, this clonotype was seen a few times. The chain combines TRBV3-1 with TRBJ2-1; D is unclear. The CDR3 totals 12 residues. Per the germline V gene, CDR1 is LGHDT and CDR2 is YNNKEL (reference sequence). Trimming cost V 1 base and J 9 bases, with 7 bases left between them. The CDR3 region has the DNA TGTGCCAGCAGCCAAGCTCTTGGTGAGCAGTTCTTC. Translated, it gives CASSQALGEQFF.

In its sample, this clonotype was seen many times. The rearrangement links TRBV5-1 to TRBJ2-3; TRBD2 is a possible D gene (6 bases). The CDR3 extends over 15 amino acids. V lost 2 bases, J lost 4 bases, and 14 bases lay in between. Germline V gene lookup returns CDR1 SGHRS and CDR2 YFSETQ. The DNA of the CDR3 is TGCGCCAGCAGCTTCGTCGGCGGGGCCCCAGATACGCAGTATTTT. It translates to CASSFVGGAPDTQYF.

This clonotype was seen a handful of times. The V and J genes are TRBV20-1 and TRBJ2-2, with 7 nucleotides matching TRBD1. The CDR3 runs to 15 residues. The ends lost 6 bases at V and 1 base at J; junction bases unmatched: 8. Germline V lookup: CDR1 DFQATT, CDR2 SNEGSKA (reference sequence). CDR3 residues: CSAPRGGGNTGELFF. For the CDR3, the DNA is TGCAGTGCACCTAGAGGGGGCGGGAACACCGGGGAGCTGTTTTTT.

This clonotype appeared a few times. The rearrangement links TRBV6-5 to TRBJ2-7; maybe TRBD2 (5 bases). Trimming took 0 bases from V and 6 from J, leaving 12 bases between them. CDR3 length: 14 residues. The germline gives CDR1 MNHEY, CDR2 SVGAGI. The CDR3 region has the DNA TGTGCCAGCAGTTACTCGAGCGGTGGGATCGAGCAGTACTTC. Protein sequence: CASSYSSGGIEQYF.

This clonotype was counted between two and nine times. The chain is built from TRBV18 and TRBJ2-1, with 11 bases identical to TRBD2. Germline CDR1 is KGHSH and CDR2 is LQKENI. V lost 5 bases and J lost 7; bases outside the gene matches: 1. CDR3 length equals 13 residues. The CDR3: CASSGTSGNEQFF. CDR3 in DNA: TGTGCCAGCTCAGGGACTAGCGGTAATGAGCAGTTCTTC.

This sequence joins TRBV29-1 and TRBJ1-2; maybe TRBD1 (5 bases). CDR1 is SQVTM, CDR2 ANQGSEA, per germline. Trimming removed 2 bases at V and 2 bases at J, with 6 bases between. The CDR3 has 12 residues. The chain's CDR3 is CSVESGNYGYTF. The CDR3, as DNA: TGCAGCGTTGAATCAGGGAACTATGGCTACACCTTC.

This clonotype has a handful of counts. V gene TRBV28 combines with J gene TRBJ1-5; 7 nucleotides agree with TRBD1. With 7 bases clipped from V and 6 bases from J, the junction kept 9 bases outside the gene matches. The CDR3 contains 14 residues. CDR1 and CDR2 from the germline V gene are MDHEN and SYDVKM. The DNA of the CDR3 is TGTGCCAGCAACCTAGACAGGGCGGGTCAGCCCCAGCATTTT. It encodes CASNLDRAGQPQHF.

This clonotype was seen a few times. This chain links TRBV6-1 with TRBJ1-1; possibly TRBD1 for D (5 bases). The CDR3 runs 15 residues. The V gene lost 8 bases and the J gene lost 6 bases, with 22 bases spanning the gap. The germline V gene has CDR1 MNHNS and CDR2 SASEGT. CDR3 coding DNA: TGTGCCAGCGATGTGGGTTCAGGGTGGAGGTCTGAAGCTTTCTTT. Encoded protein: CASDVGSGWRSEAFF.

This chain joins TRBV7-2 and TRBJ2-7; 11 bases line up with TRBD1. There are 13 residues in the CDR3. V shed 10 bases, J shed 9 bases, and the junction held 11 bases outside the gene matches. From germline, CDR1 is SGHTA and CDR2 FQGNSA. CDR3 nucleotides: TGTGCCACTAGCCGGGACAGGGGGTTGGTGCAGTACTTC. Residues: CATSRDRGLVQYF. The entire variable domain, with the rest obtained from reference TRBV7-2 and TRBJ2-7, is as follows: GAGVSQSPSNKVTEKGKDVELRCDPISGHTALYWYRQSLGQGLEFLIYFQGNSAPDKSGLPSDRFSAERTGGSVSTLTIQRTQQEDSAVYLCATSRDRGLVQYFGPGTRLTVT.

This clonotype came up a few times. The rearrangement joins TRBV7-3 to TRBJ1-1, with unresolved D. Germline assignment: CDR1 SGHTA and CDR2 FQGTGA. This CDR3 spans 16 amino acids. V was cut by 8 bases and J by 4 bases, with 23 bases left in between. In DNA form, the CDR3 reads TGTGCCAGCCCTCACCTCCTACAGCATGGGATCACTGAAGCTTTCTTT. Protein sequence: CASPHLLQHGITEAFF.